A single T cell receptor beta chain is shown here with its context. Its antigen is as yet unknown. The data derive from a study of blood T cells in healthy people across ages. Findings and caveats of the study: The unsorted PBMCs prevented any conclusive comparison of naive versus antigen-experienced cells. Naive CD4+ cells and diversity were both higher in long-lived donors than in aged donors.

Germline V gene lookup returns CDR1 SEHNR and CDR2 FQNEAQ (reference sequence). Trimming stripped 5 bases from V and 6 bases from J, with 17 bases between. The CDR3 is made up of 15 amino acids. Sample-barcoded 5' priming and a J-beta primer mix drove a second PCR of roughly 7 to 11 cycles. A 12-random-nucleotide template-switch adaptor tagged each cDNA molecule. TCRdb redid the calling of the 5' RACE reads with MiXCR, one entry per CDR3 protein. The table has about 650,000 distinct CDR3 sequences, 32% seen once. The chain combines TRBV7-9 with TRBJ2-1; D gene uncertain. Sequencing used blood. The receptor comes from a woman aged 80 or over in good health. The CDR3 sequence is CASSPRRAYGNEQFF. In nucleotides, the CDR3 is TGTGCCAGCAGCCCTCGACGAGCTTACGGCAATGAGCAGTTCTTC. Based on the CDR3 plus reference TRBV7-9 and TRBJ2-1, the full variable domain is DTGVSQNPRHKITKRGQNVTFRCDPISEHNRLYWYRQTLGQGPEFLTYFQNEAQLEKSRLLSDRFSAERPKGSFSTLEIQRTEQGDSAMYLCASSPRRAYGNEQFFGPGTRLTVL.